This T cell receptor beta chain was sequenced for a study of blood T cell repertoires in COVID-19. Study information: The cDNA or gDNA used as material had been derived from T cells, B-cell-depleted T cells, or PBMCs.

Germline-derived CDR1 and CDR2 are SGHTA and FQGNSA. V lost 5 bases, J lost 3 bases, and 16 bases lay in between. The CDR3 covers 15 residues. The authors' processing: Estimates of nucleated cell counts were drawn from the amplification of reference gene primers. This table comes from immunoSEQ multiplex PCR, and its TCRdb copy is limited to in-frame clones, with some not included. V, J and clone size reflect that table, while D and trimming were determined from the DNA. The top ten clones hold about 14% of a sample with roughly 220,000 clones, nearly 90% of them seen once. Recruits, aged 18 to 89 years, lived in 24 US areas. Each exposed participant met a COVID-19 case in the 2 weeks preceding study entry. This clone was seen just once.

The chain has TRBV7-2 and TRBJ1-1; D is possibly TRBD1 (6 bases). Sequencing input: PBMCs or T cells enriched from blood (not recorded which). The clonotype was recovered from a man aged 25-40 years who had been exposed to COVID-19. CDR3 sequence reads: CASSPPTGYDTEAFF. The CDR3 DNA reads as TGTGCCAGCAGCCCACCTACAGGGTATGACACTGAAGCTTTCTTT.